These 12 T cell receptor beta chains share one sample of origin, sequenced in a study of blood T cell repertoires in COVID-19. Generated by immunoSEQ multiplex PCR, the TCRdb table keeps only in-frame clones and is missing some. Of about 90,000 clones in the sample, 89% were seen once. Sequenced material: peripheral blood. The receptors shown here come from a man aged 45-65 years with COVID-19, enrolled during active disease.

The chain combines TRBV29-1 with TRBJ1-1, with 9 bases that match TRBD1. This CDR3 comprises 13 residues. The trim removed 5 bases at V and 4 bases at J, leaving 5 bases unmatched. Per the germline V gene, CDR1 is SQVTM and CDR2 is ANQGSEA. The CDR3 DNA reads as TGCAGCGTTCGACAGGGGGGGAGCACTGAAGCTTTCTTT. Encoded protein: CSVRQGGSTEAFF.

The CDR3 region is CASTHRGGYSPLHF. The DNA for the CDR3 is TGTGCCAGTACCCATAGAGGAGGTTATTCACCCCTCCACTTT. This rearrangement joins TRBV19 to TRBJ1-6; D is ambiguous. V gave up 7 bases and J gave up 8 bases, with 15 bases separating them. Germline values: CDR1 LNHDA, CDR2 SQIVND (reference sequence). The CDR3 length is 14 residues.

The rearrangement uses TRBV7-2 and TRBJ2-5; D perhaps matches TRBD2 (5 bases). This CDR3 is 13 amino acids long. V lost 1 base, J lost 7 bases, and 10 bases lay in between. Germline values: CDR1 SGHTA, CDR2 FQGNSA. In nucleotides, the CDR3 is TGTGCCAGCAGCTTAGAGGGAGCGAGGACCCAGTACTTC. Translating it yields CASSLEGARTQYF.

The gene calls are TRBV6-5 and TRBJ1-2; the D gene is possibly TRBD1 (6 bases). The length of the CDR3 is 13 residues. V shed 6 bases and J shed 2 bases, with 10 bases lying between them. Germline V lookup: CDR1 MNHEY, CDR2 SVGAGI. CDR3: CASSFGTNYGYTF. In nucleotides, the CDR3 is TGTGCCAGCAGCTTCGGGACAAACTATGGCTACACCTTC.

This clone was counted once. The chain uses TRBV27 and TRBJ2-2, with TRBD1 matching over 10 bases. CDR1 is MNHEY, CDR2 SMNVEV, per germline (reference sequence). CDR3 length: 14 amino acids. CDR3 DNA sequence: TGTGCTTTACCCGGGACAGGGGACACCGGGGAGCTGTTTTTT. Amino acid sequence: CALPGTGDTGELFF.

In this sample, this clone turned up once. This chain connects TRBV7-9 to TRBJ2-7; D ambiguous. V shed 3 bases and J shed 0 bases, with 9 bases lying between them. CDR1 SEHNR and CDR2 FQNEAQ come from the germline V gene (reference sequence). The CDR3 runs 14 residues. The CDR3 nucleotides read TGTGCCAGCAGCTTCCCTCCGTCCTCCTACGAGCAGTACTTC. This codes for CASSFPPSSYEQYF.

V and J are TRBV6-5 and TRBJ2-5; no definite D call. The CDR3 contains 14 residues. With 3 bases removed from V and 3 bases from J, the gap between germline ends came to 11 bases. Per the germline V gene, CDR1 is MNHEY and CDR2 is SVGAGI. As DNA, the CDR3 is TGTGCCAGCAGTTATTTTTCCCCAAAAGAGACCCAGTACTTC. Its protein product is CASSYFSPKETQYF.

The rearrangement links TRBV5-1 to TRBJ2-3, with D maybe TRBD1 (7 bases). Between the trimmed V and J ends, which lost 3 bases and 6 bases, there was a span of 17 bases. The CDR3 sequence is 15 residues long. Germline CDR1 is SGHRS and CDR2 is YFSETQ. The CDR3 region has the DNA TGCGCCAGCAGCTCCCCTACAGGGGCGGGGGATACGCAGTATTTT. It codes for CASSSPTGAGDTQYF. Looking up the rest from reference TRBV5-1 and TRBJ2-3 gives the full variable domain: KAGVTQTPRYLIKTRGQQVTLSCSPISGHRSVSWYQQTPGQGLQFLFEYFSETQRNKGNFPGRFSGRQFSNSRSEMNVSTLELGDSALYLCASSSPTGAGDTQYFGPGTRLTVL.

V usage is TRBV5-5 and J usage is TRBJ1-1, with a tentative D call TRBD1 (5 bases). V lost 3 bases to trimming and J lost 2 bases, with 14 bases between them. This CDR3 comprises 15 residues. Germline V CDR1 and CDR2: SGHKS, YYEKEE (reference sequence). Here the CDR3 reads CASSYGGGRNTEAFF. Written as DNA, the CDR3 is TGTGCCAGCAGCTACGGGGGAGGGCGAAACACTGAAGCTTTCTTT. The variable domain in full, with the rest retrieved from reference TRBV5-5 and TRBJ1-1, is DAGVTQSPTHLIKTRGQQVTLRCSPISGHKSVSWYQQVLGQGPQFIFQYYEKEERGRGNFPDRFSARQFPNYSSELNVNALLLGDSALYLCASSYGGGRNTEAFFGQGTRLTVV.

V usage is TRBV6-5 and J usage is TRBJ2-7, with 9 bases fitting TRBD1. The CDR3 is 15 amino acids. The germline gives CDR1 MNHEY, CDR2 SVGAGI. After removal of 0 bases from V and 7 bases from J, the junction contained 7 bases not matched to a gene. The CDR3 loop reads CASSYSTQGAGEQYF. The CDR3 coding sequence is TGTGCCAGCAGTTACTCGACACAGGGGGCGGGAGAGCAGTACTTC.

The V and J genes are TRBV7-2 and TRBJ2-7, with D uncertain. CDR1 and CDR2 (germline): SGHTA, FQGNSA. V lost 5 bases and J 0 bases, leaving 8 bases between the germline ends. The CDR3 is 13 residues long. CDR3 sequence: CASSPRNSYEQYF. The CDR3 region has the DNA TGTGCCAGCAGCCCTCGTAACTCCTACGAGCAGTACTTC.

The rearrangement joins TRBV4-2 to TRBJ1-1; a weak D match, TRBD1 (5 bases). Trimming took 3 bases from V and 11 from J, leaving 16 bases between them. The CDR3 runs to 13 residues. Germline V gives CDR1 LGHNA, CDR2 YNFKEQ. CDR3 sequence: CASSHPDSGLAFF. In DNA form, the CDR3 reads TGTGCCAGCAGCCACCCTGACAGCGGGCTTGCTTTCTTT.